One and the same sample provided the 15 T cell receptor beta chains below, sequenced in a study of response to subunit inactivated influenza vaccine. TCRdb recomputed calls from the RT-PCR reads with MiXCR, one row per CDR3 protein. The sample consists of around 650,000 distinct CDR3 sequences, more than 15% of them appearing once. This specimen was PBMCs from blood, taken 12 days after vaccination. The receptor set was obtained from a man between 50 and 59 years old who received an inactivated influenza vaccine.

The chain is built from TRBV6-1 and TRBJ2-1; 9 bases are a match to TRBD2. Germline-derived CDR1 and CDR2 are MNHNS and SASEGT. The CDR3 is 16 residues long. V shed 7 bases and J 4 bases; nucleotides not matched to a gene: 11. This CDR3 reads CASTPFLAGVYNEQFF. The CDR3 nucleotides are TGTGCCAGCACCCCTTTCTTAGCGGGGGTGTACAATGAGCAGTTCTTC.

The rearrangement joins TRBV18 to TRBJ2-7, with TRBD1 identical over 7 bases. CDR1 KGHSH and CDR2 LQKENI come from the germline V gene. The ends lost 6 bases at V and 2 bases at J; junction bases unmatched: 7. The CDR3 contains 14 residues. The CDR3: CASSQGQRTYEQYF. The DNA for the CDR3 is TGTGCCAGCTCCCAGGGACAGCGGACCTACGAGCAGTACTTC.

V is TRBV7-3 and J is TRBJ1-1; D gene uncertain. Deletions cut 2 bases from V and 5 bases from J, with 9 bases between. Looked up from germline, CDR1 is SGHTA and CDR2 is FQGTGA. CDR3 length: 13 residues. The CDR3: CASSLDLATEAFF. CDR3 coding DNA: TGTGCCAGCAGCTTAGATTTGGCGACTGAAGCTTTCTTT.

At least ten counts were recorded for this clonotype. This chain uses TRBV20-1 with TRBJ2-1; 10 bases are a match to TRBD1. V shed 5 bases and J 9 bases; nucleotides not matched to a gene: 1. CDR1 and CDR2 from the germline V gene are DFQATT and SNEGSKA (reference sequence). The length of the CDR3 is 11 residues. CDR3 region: CSAGDRGEQFF. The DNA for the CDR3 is TGCAGTGCTGGGGACAGGGGTGAGCAGTTCTTC.

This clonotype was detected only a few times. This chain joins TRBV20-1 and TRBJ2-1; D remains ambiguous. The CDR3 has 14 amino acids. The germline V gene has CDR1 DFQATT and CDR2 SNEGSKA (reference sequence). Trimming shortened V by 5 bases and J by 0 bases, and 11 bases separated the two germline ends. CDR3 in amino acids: CSAGHGSSYNEQFF. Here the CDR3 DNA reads TGCAGTGCTGGGCACGGTAGCTCCTACAATGAGCAGTTCTTC.

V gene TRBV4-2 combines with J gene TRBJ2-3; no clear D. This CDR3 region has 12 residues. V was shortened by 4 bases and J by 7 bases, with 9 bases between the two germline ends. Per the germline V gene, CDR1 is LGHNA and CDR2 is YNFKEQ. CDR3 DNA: TGTGCCAGCAGCCCGGACCCGTATACGCAGTATTTT. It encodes CASSPDPYTQYF.

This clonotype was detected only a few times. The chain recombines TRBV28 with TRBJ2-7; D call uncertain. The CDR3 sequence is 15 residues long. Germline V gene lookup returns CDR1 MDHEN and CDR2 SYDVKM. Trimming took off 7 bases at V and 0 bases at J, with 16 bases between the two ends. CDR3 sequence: CASTPGQSVSYEQYF. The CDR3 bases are TGTGCCAGCACCCCCGGTCAGTCAGTCTCCTACGAGCAGTACTTC.

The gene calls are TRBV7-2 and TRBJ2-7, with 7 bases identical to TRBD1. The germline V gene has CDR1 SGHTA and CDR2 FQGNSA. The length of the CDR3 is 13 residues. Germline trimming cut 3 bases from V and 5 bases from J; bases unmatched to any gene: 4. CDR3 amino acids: CASSFDRDHEQYF. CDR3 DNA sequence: TGTGCCAGCAGCTTTGACAGGGACCACGAGCAGTACTTC.

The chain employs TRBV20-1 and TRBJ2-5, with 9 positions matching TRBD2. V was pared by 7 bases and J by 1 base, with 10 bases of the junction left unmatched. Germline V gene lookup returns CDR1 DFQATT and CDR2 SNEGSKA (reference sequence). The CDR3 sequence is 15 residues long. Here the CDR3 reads CSVLGLAGFQETQYF. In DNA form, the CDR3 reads TGCAGTGTACTTGGCCTAGCGGGGTTCCAAGAGACCCAGTACTTC.

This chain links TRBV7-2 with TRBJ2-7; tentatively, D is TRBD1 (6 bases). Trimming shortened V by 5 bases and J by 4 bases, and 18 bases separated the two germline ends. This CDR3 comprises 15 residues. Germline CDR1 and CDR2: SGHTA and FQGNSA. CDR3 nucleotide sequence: TGTGCCAGCAGCAGGACGGGACAAGTATTATACGAGCAGTACTTC. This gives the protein CASSRTGQVLYEQYF.

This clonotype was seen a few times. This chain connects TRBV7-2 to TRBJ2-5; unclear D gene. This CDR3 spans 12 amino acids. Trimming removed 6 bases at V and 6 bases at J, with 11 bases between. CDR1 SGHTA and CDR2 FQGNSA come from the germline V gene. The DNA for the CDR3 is TGTGCCAGCAGTCAGACTCGGAAGACCCAGTACTTC. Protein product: CASSQTRKTQYF.

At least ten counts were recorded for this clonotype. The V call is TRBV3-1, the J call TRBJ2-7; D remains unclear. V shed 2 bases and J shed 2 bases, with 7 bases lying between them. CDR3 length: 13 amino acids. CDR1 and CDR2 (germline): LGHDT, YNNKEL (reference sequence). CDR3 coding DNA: TGTGCCAGCAGCCAATCTTTACCCTACGAGCAGTACTTC. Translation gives CASSQSLPYEQYF.

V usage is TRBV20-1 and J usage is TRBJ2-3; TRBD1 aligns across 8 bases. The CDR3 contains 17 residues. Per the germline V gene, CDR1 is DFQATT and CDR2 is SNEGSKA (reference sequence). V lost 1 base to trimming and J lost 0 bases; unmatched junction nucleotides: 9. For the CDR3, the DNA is TGCAGTGCTAGAGGGGCAGGGGGCCAACCTAGCACAGATACGCAGTATTTT. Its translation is CSARGAGGQPSTDTQYF.

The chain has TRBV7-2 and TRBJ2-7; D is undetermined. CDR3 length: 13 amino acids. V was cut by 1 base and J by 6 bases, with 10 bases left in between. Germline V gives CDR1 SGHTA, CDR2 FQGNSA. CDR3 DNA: TGTGCCAGCAGCTTAGGGGTATTAACCGAGCAGTACTTC. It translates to CASSLGVLTEQYF.

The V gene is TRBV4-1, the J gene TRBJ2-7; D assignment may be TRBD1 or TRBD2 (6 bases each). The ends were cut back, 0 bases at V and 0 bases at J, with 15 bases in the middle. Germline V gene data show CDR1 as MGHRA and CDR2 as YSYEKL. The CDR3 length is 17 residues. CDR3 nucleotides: TGCGCCAGCAGCCAAGATCATACGGGGGCCTTCTCCTACGAGCAGTACTTC. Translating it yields CASSQDHTGAFSYEQYF.